The T cell receptor (beta chain) under discussion was sequenced for a study of CD8 T cells in ankylosing spondylitis. Trimming pared 5 bases from V and 1 base from J, leaving 6 bases between. The CDR3 is made up of 12 amino acids. Germline V gene sequence: CDR1 MNHNY, CDR2 SVGAGI (reference sequence). A single record per CDR3 protein comes from TCRdb applying MiXCR to the 5' RACE reads. This table holds roughly 230,000 distinct CDR3 sequences, over 15% found once. The J gene is TRBJ2-7, the V gene TRBV6-6; D uncertain. Material: blood, either unsorted or a sorted T cell fraction (not recorded which). The origin of this receptor is a male donor with ankylosing spondylitis or in good health (not recorded which). This CDR3 is CASSTASYEQYF. CDR3 in DNA: TGTGCCAGCAGTACCGCATCCTACGAGCAGTACTTC.